This T cell receptor (beta chain) comes out of a study of T-cell reconstitution after alpha-beta-depleted transplantation in children. Whole-study results and caveats: It was surviving recipient T cells and thymic progenitors that gave some patients high TCRbeta diversity at day 60. Several hundred rapidly expanded clones from non-depleted graft cells reportedly supplied alpha-beta T cells about two months post-transplant.

Germline CDR1 reads ENHRY; CDR2 reads SYGVKD. V lost 5 bases and J lost 6, with 11 bases in between. The CDR3 contains 12 residues. The TCRbeta library was prepared with unique molecular identifiers. TCRdb reanalysed the PCR reads using MiXCR and keeps one entry per CDR3 protein. Here the sample spans a few hundred thousand distinct CDR3 sequences, 27% being singletons. A word on this clonotype: Its antigen is not identified.

The chain has TRBV10-3 and TRBJ2-7; D unclear. The receptor was isolated from a boy under three years old with Wiskott-Aldrich syndrome, due to receive a stem cell transplant. The sequenced sample was PBMCs, obtained before TCRalphabeta/CD19-depleted stem cell transplant. In DNA, the CDR3 is TGTGCCATCAGTCAGGTAGCCCTCGAGCAGTACTTC. Amino acid sequence: CAISQVALEQYF.